This T cell receptor (beta chain) is from a study of high-grade serous ovarian cancer treatment subgroups. J gave up 0 bases and V 1 base, and 5 bases lay outside the gene matches. The V gene's germline CDR1 is SGHNT and CDR2 YENEEA. The CDR3 has 17 amino acids. Tumor samples were taken before definitive surgery or chemotherapy. The method was immunoSEQ multiplex PCR; TCRdb's version includes in-frame clones alone and lacks a portion of them. Of nearly 15,000 clones listed, 85% to 90% are singletons. About this clone: Its antigen is currently unknown.

Study results and caveats: Bulk tumor TCR sequencing gave no spatial information.

The clonotype originates from a human donor with high-grade serous ovarian cancer. V and J are TRBV11-3 and TRBJ2-1; TRBD2 agrees at 8 bases. The sequenced sample was tumor tissue. CDR3 loop: CASSLAPTSGSYNEQFF. The CDR3 DNA reads as TGTGCCAGCAGCTTAGCCCCTACTAGCGGCTCCTACAATGAGCAGTTCTTC.